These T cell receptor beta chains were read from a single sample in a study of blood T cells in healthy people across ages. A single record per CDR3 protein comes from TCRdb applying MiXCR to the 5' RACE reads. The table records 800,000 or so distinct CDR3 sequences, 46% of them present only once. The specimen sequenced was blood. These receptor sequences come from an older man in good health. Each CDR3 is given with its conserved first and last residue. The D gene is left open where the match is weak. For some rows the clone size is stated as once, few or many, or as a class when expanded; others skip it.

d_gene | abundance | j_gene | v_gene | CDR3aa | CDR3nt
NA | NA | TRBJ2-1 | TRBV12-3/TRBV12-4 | CASSLAGLSRANEQFF | TGTGCCAGCAGTTTAGCCGGGCTCTCGAGGGCCAATGAGCAGTTCTTC
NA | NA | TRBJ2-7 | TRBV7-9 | CASSSLGSSYNEQYF | TGTGCCAGCAGCTCCCTGGGGAGCTCCTACAATGAGCAGTACTTC
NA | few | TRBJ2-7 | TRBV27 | CASSPQGASYEQYF | TGTGCCAGCAGTCCCCAAGGGGCCTCCTACGAGCAGTACTTC
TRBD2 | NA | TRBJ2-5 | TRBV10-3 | CAISESGTGHSGRARNEQYF | TGTGCCATCAGTGAGTCCGGGACAGGCCACAGCGGGAGGGCCCGGAATGAGCAGTACTTC
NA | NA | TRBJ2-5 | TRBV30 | CAWSSSSPGQYF | TGTGCCTGGAGTTCCTCCTCCCCGGGGCAGTACTTC
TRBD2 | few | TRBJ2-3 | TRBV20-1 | CSARGLAGVLSDTQYF | TGCAGTGCTAGAGGACTAGCGGGAGTTTTATCAGATACGCAGTATTTT
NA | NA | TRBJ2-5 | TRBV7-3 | CVSSLGIQETQYF | TGTGTCAGCAGTCTGGGGATCCAAGAGACCCAGTACTTC
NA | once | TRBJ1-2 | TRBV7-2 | CASSLATGVVTYGYTF | TGTGCCAGCAGCTTAGCTACAGGAGTTGTAACCTATGGCTACACCTTC
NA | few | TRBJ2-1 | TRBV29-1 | CSARLRGSYNEQFF | TGCAGCGCTCGACTGAGGGGATCCTACAATGAGCAGTTCTTC
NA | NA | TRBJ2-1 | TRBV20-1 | CSAGGGPYNEQFF | TGCAGTGCCGGGGGCGGGCCCTACAATGAGCAGTTCTTC
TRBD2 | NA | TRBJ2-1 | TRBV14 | CASSGLGTSGNEQFF | TGTGCCAGCAGCGGGCTTGGGACTAGCGGCAATGAGCAGTTCTTC
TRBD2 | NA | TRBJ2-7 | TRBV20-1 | CSARTSGDEQYF | TGCAGTGCTAGAACTAGCGGCGACGAGCAGTACTTC
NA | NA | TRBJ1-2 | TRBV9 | CASSAELNYGYTF | TGTGCCAGCAGCGCGGAGTTAAACTATGGCTACACCTTC
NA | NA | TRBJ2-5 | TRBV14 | CASRPTGPQETQYF | TGTGCCAGCAGACCCACGGGACCTCAAGAGACCCAGTACTTC
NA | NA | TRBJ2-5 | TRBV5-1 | CASSAGPRETQYF | TGCGCCAGCAGCGCGGGACCTCGGGAGACCCAGTACTTC
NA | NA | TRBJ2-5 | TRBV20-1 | CSAMATIRETQYF | TGCAGTGCTATGGCCACCATACGGGAGACCCAGTACTTC
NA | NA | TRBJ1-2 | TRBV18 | CASSSTRPGRGGYTF | TGTGCCAGCTCATCCACCCGCCCTGGCAGAGGGGGCTACACCTTC
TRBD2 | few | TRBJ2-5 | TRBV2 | CASSRTSGRGNEQYF | TGTGCCAGCAGCCGGACTAGCGGGAGGGGCAATGAGCAGTACTTC
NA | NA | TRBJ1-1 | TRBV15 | CATSLSTENTEAFF | TGTGCCACCAGTCTGAGTACAGAGAACACTGAAGCTTTCTTT
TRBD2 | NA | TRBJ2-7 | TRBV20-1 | CSARFLAGAFEQYF | TGCAGTGCTAGGTTTCTAGCGGGAGCTTTTGAGCAGTACTTC
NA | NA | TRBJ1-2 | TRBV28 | CASSSGQYSYGYTF | TGTGCCAGCAGCTCAGGACAGTATTCGTATGGCTACACCTTC
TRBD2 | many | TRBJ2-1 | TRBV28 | CASSSRAGDPLNEQFF | TGTGCCAGCAGTTCCCGAGCGGGAGACCCCCTCAATGAGCAGTTCTTC
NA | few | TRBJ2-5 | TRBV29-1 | CSVGWGEETQYF | TGCAGCGTGGGTTGGGGTGAGGAGACCCAGTACTTC
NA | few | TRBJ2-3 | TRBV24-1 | CATSDGARGTQYF | TGTGCCACCAGTGATGGGGCCCGGGGTACGCAGTATTTT
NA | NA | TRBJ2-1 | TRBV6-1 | CASNGGRGYNEQFF | TGTGCCAGCAACGGAGGGAGGGGGTACAATGAGCAGTTCTTC
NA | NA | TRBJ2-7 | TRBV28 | CASSFSVSVRDYEQYF | TGTGCCAGCAGTTTTTCCGTCTCCGTTAGAGACTACGAGCAGTACTTC
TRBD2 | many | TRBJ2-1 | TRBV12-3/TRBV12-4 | CASSFTSDNEQFF | TGTGCCAGCAGTTTTACTAGCGACAATGAGCAGTTCTTC
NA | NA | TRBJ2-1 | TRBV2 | CASRRDYNDEQFF | TGTGCCAGCAGACGAGACTATAACGATGAGCAGTTCTTC
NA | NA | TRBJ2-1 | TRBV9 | CASSAGPGAGNEQFF | TGTGCCAGCAGCGCCGGACCCGGGGCGGGGAATGAGCAGTTCTTC
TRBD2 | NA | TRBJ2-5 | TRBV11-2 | CASSLGSAGVKVETQYF | TGTGCCAGCAGCTTAGGGTCGGCGGGAGTAAAGGTAGAGACCCAGTACTTC
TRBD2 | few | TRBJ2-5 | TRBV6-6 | CASSYGSGRVETQYF | TGTGCCAGCAGTTATGGGAGCGGGAGGGTGGAGACCCAGTACTTC
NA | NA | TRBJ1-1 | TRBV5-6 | CASSLTGFGGRTEAFF | TGTGCCAGCAGCTTGACTGGATTCGGGGGGAGGACTGAAGCTTTCTTT
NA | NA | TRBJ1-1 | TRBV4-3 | CASSQDVNTEAFF | TGCGCCAGCAGCCAAGACGTGAACACTGAAGCTTTCTTT
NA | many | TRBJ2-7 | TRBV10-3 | CAISEAEKGSDEQYF | TGTGCCATCAGTGAGGCGGAGAAGGGGAGCGACGAGCAGTACTTC
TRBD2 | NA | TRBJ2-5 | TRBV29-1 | CSVGLAGPGAQYF | TGCAGCGTTGGGCTAGCGGGACCCGGGGCCCAGTACTTC
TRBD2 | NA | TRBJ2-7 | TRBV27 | CASSLSSGRNYEQYF | TGTGCCAGCAGTTTAAGTAGCGGGAGGAATTACGAGCAGTACTTC
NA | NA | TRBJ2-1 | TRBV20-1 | CSGSEEQFF | TGCAGCGGGTCCGAAGAGCAGTTCTTC
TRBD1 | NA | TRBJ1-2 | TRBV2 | CASNQARGGGYTF | TGTGCCAGCAACCAAGCCAGGGGGGGTGGCTACACCTTC
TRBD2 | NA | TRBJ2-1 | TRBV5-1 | CASSLNSGRASNEQFF | TGCGCCAGCAGCCTTAATAGCGGGAGGGCCTCCAATGAGCAGTTCTTC
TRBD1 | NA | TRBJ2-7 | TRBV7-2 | CASSTPGQGLYEQYF | TGTGCCAGCAGCACGCCGGGACAGGGACTCTACGAGCAGTACTTC
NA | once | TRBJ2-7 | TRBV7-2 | CASSSPLGATMGDEQYF | TGTGCCAGCAGCTCACCGCTCGGGGCGACGATGGGGGACGAGCAGTACTTC
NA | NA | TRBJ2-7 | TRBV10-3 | CAISERKGAYEQYF | TGTGCCATCAGTGAAAGAAAGGGGGCCTACGAGCAGTACTTC
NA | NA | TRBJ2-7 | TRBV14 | CAGSHIQGWNEQYF | TGTGCCGGCAGCCACATACAGGGCTGGAACGAGCAGTACTTC
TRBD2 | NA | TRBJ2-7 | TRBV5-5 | CASSLGTSGRGSYEQYF | TGTGCCAGCAGCTTGGGGACTAGCGGGAGGGGCTCCTACGAGCAGTACTTC
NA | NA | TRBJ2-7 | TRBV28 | CASRSERLASNEQYF | TGTGCCAGCCGTTCTGAAAGGCTAGCTAGTAATGAGCAGTACTTC
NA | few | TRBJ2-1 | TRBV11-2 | CASSLGGGGLLYNEQFF | TGTGCCAGCAGCTTAGGGGGAGGAGGGCTCTTATACAATGAGCAGTTCTTC
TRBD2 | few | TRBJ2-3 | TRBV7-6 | CASSLTTSGNYRDTQYF | TGTGCCAGCAGCTTAACCACTAGCGGGAACTACCGGGATACGCAGTATTTT